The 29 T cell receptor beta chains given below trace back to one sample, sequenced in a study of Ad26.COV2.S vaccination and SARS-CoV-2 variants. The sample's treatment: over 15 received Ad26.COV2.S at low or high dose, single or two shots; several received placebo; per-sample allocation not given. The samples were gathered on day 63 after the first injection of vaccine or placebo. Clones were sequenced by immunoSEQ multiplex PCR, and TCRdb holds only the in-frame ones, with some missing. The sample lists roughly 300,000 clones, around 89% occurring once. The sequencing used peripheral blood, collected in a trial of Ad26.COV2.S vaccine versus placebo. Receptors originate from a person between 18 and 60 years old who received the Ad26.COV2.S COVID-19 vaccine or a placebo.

The CDR3 loop reads CASSPYLDRSTEAFF. For the CDR3, the DNA is TGTGCCAGTAGTCCTTATCTTGACAGGAGCACTGAAGCTTTCTTT. The rearrangement uses TRBV19 and TRBJ1-1; D may be TRBD1 (6 bases). Trimming cost V 5 bases and J 4 bases, with 17 bases left between them. CDR3 size: 15 residues. Germline V gene data show CDR1 as LNHDA and CDR2 as SQIVND (reference sequence).

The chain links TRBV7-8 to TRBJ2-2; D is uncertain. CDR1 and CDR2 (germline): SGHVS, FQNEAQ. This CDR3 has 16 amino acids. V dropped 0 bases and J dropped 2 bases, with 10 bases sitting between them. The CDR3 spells CASSLAPRGNTGELFF. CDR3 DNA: TGTGCCAGCAGCTTAGCGCCCAGAGGAAACACCGGGGAGCTGTTTTTT.

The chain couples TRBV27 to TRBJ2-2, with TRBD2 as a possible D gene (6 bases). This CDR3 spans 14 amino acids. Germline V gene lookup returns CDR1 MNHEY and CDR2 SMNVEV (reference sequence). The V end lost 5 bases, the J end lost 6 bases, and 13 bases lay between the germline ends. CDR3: CASSGARGSGELFF. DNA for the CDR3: TGTGCCAGCAGTGGGGCCCGGGGGTCCGGGGAGCTGTTTTTT.

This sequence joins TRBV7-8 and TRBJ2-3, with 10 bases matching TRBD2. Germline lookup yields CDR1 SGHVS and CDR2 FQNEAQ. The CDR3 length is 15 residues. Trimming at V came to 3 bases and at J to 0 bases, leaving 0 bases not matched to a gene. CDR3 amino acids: CASSFSGGSTDTQYF. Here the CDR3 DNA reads TGTGCCAGCAGCTTTAGCGGGGGGAGCACAGATACGCAGTATTTT.

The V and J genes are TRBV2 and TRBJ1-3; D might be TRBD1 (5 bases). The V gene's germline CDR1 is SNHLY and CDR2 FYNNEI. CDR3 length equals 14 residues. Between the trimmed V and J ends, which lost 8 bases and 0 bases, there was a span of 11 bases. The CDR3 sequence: CASGRGTSGNTIYF. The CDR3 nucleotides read TGTGCCAGCGGTCGGGGCACCTCTGGAAACACCATATATTTT.

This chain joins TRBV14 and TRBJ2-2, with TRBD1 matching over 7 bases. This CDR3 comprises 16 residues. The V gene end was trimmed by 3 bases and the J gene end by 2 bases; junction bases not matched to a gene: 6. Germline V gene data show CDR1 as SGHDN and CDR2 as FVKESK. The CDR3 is CASSQRQGVNTGELFF. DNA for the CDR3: TGTGCCAGCAGCCAGAGGCAGGGGGTTAACACCGGGGAGCTGTTTTTT.

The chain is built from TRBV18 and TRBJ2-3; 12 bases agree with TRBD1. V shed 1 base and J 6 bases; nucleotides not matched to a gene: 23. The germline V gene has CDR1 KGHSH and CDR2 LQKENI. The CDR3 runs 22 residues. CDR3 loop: CASSPLVASRDRGPVGPDTQYF. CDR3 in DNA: TGTGCCAGCTCACCACTGGTCGCCAGTCGGGACAGGGGGCCAGTAGGCCCGGATACGCAGTATTTT.

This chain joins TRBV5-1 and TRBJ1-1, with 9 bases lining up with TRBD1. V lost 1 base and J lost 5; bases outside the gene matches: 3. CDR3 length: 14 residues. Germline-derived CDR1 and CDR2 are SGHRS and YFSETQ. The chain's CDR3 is CASSLTGGITEAFF. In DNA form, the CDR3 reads TGCGCCAGCAGCTTGACAGGGGGCATTACTGAAGCTTTCTTT.

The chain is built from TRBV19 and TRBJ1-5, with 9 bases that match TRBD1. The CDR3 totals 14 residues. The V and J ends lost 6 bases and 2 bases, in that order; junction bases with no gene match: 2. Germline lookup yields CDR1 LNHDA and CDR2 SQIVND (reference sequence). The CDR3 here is CASRDRGGNQPQHF. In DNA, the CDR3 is TGTGCCAGTAGGGACAGGGGAGGCAATCAGCCCCAGCATTTT.

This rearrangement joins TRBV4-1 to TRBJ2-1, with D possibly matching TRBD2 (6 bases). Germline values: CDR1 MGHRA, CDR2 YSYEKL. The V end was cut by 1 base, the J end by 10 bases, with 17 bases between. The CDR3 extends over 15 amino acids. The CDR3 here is CASSQASAGSLEQFF. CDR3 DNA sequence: TGCGCCAGCAGCCAAGCGTCGGCGGGGTCGCTCGAGCAGTTCTTC.

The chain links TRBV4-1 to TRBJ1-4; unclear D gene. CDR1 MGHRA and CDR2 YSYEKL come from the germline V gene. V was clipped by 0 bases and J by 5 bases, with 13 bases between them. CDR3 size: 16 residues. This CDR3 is CASSQETPGINEKLFF. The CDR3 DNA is TGCGCCAGCAGCCAAGAGACGCCCGGGATAAATGAAAAACTGTTTTTT.

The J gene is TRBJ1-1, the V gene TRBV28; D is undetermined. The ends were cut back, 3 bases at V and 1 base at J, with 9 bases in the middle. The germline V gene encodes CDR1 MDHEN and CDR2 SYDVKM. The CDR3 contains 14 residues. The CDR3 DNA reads TGTGCCAGCAGTTTGGCAGGAACGAACACTGAAGCTTTCTTT. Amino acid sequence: CASSLAGTNTEAFF.

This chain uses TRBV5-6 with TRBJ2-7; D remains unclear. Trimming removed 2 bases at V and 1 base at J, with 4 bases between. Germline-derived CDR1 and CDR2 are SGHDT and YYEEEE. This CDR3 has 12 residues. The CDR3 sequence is CASSFGSYEQYF. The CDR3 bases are TGTGCCAGCAGCTTCGGGTCCTACGAGCAGTACTTC.

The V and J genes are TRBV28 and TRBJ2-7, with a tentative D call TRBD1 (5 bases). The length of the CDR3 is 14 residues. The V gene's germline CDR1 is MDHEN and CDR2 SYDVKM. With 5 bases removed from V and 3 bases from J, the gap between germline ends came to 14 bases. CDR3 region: CASSPRQWNYEQYF. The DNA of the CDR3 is TGTGCCAGCAGTCCAAGACAGTGGAACTACGAGCAGTACTTC.

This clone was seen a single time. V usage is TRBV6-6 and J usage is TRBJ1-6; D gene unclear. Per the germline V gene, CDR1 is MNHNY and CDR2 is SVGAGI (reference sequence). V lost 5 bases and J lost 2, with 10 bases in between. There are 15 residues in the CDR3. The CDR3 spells CASSTYQTYNSPLHF. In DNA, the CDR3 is TGTGCCAGCAGTACCTACCAGACCTATAATTCACCCCTCCACTTT.

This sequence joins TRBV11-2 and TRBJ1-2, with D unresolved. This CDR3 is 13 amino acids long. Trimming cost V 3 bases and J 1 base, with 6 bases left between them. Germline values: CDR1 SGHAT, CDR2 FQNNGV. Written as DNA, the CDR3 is TGTGCCAGCAGCTTTGAGGGTAACTATGGCTACACCTTC. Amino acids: CASSFEGNYGYTF.

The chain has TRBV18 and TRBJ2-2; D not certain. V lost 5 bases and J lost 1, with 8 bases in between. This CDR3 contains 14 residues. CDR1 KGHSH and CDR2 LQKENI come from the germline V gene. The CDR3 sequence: CASSSKGNTGELFF. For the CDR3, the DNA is TGTGCCAGCTCATCCAAGGGGAACACCGGGGAGCTGTTTTTT.

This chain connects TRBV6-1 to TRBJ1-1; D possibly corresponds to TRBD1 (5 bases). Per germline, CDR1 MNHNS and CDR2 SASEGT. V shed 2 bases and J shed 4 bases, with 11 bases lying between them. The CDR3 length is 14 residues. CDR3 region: CASSENPGITEAFF. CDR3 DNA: TGTGCCAGCAGTGAAAATCCAGGGATCACTGAAGCTTTCTTT.

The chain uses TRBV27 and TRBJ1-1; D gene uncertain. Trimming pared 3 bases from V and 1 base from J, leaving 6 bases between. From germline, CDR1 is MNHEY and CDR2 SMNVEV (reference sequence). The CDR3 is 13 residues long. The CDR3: CASSFSGNTEAFF. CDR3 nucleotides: TGTGCCAGCAGTTTTTCCGGGAACACTGAAGCTTTCTTT.

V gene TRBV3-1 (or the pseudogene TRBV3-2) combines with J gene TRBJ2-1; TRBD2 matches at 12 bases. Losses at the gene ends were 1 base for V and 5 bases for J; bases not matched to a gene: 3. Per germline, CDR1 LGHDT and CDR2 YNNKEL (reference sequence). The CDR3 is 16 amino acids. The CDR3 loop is CASSQAASGRDNEQFF. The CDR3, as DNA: TGTGCCAGCAGCCAAGCGGCTAGCGGGAGGGACAATGAGCAGTTCTTC.

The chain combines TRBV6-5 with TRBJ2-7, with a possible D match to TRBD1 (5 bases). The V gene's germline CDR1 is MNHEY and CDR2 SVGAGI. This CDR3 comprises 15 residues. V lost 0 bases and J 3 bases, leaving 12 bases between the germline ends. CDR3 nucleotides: TGTGCCAGCAGTTACTCATCCCAGGGTAGCTACGAGCAGTACTTC. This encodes CASSYSSQGSYEQYF.

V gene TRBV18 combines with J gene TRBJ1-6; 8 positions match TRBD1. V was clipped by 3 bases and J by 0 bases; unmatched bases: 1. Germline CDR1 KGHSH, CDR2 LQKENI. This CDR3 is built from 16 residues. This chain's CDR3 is CASSPQGASYNSPLHF. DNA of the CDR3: TGTGCCAGCTCACCTCAGGGGGCCTCCTATAATTCACCCCTCCACTTT.

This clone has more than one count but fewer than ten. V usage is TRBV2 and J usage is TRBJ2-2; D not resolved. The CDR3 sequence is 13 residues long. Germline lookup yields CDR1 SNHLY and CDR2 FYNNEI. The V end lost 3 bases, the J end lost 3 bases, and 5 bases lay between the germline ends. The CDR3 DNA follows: TGTGCCAGCAGTGACTCTCACACCGGGGAGCTGTTTTTT. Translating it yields CASSDSHTGELFF.

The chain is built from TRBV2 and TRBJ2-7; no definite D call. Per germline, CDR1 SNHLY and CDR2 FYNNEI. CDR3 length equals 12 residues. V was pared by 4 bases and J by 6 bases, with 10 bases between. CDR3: CASSVGRVEQYF. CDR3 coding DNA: TGTGCCAGCAGTGTAGGAAGGGTCGAGCAGTACTTC.

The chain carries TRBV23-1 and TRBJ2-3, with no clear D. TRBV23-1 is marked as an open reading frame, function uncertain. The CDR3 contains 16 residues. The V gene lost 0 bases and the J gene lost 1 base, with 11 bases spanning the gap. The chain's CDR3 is CASSQSSWTRTDTQYF. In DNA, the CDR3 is TGCGCCAGCAGTCAATCATCCTGGACGCGCACAGATACGCAGTATTTT.

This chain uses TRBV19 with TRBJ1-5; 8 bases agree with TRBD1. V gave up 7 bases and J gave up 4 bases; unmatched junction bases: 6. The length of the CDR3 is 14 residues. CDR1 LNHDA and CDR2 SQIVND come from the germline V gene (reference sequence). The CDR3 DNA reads TGTGCCAGTATCCGGACAGGGCCTAATCAGCCCCAGCATTTT. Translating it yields CASIRTGPNQPQHF.

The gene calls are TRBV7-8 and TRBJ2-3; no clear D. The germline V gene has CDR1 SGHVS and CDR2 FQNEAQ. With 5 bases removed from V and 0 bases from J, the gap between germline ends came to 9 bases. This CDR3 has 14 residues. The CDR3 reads CASSLPRSTDTQYF. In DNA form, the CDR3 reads TGTGCCAGCAGCCTTCCCCGGAGCACAGATACGCAGTATTTT.

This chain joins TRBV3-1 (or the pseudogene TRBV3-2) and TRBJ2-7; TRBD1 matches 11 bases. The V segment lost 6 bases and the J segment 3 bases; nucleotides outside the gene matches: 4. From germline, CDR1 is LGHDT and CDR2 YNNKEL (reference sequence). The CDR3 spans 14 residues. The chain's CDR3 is CASSSGTGGYEQYF. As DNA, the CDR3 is TGTGCCAGCAGTTCCGGGACAGGGGGCTACGAGCAGTACTTC.

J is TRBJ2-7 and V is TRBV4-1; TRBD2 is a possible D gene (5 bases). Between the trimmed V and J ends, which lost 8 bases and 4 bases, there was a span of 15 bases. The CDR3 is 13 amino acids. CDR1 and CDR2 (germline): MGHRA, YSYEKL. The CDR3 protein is CASALRVSYEQYF. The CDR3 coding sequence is TGCGCCAGCGCTTTGAGGGTTTCTTACGAGCAGTACTTC.